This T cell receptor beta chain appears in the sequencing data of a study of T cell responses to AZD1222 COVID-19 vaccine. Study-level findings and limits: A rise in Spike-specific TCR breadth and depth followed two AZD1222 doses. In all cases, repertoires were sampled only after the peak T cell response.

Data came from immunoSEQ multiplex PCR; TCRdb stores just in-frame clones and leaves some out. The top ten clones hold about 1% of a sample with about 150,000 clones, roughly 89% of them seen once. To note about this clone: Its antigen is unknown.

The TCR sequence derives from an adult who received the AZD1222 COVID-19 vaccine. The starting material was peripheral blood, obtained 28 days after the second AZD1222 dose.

The CDR3 region is CASTGTNYGYTF. Here the CDR3 DNA reads TGTGCCAGCACCGGGACAAACTATGGCTACACCTTC. The V call is TRBV19, the J call TRBJ1-2; tentative D call: TRBD1 (6 bases). V was pared by 9 bases and J by 2 bases, with 10 bases between. The germline V gene has CDR1 LNHDA and CDR2 SQIVND (reference sequence). This CDR3 region has 12 residues.